A single sample gave rise to the 8 T cell receptor beta chains below, sequenced in a study of T cells in Graves' hyperthyroidism and ophthalmopathy. The CDR3 regions of TCR beta were amplified from RNA transcripts. HTBI primers were the set used in a first-round RT-PCR of the TCR CDR3. TCRdb reanalysed the multiplex PCR reads using MiXCR and keeps one entry per CDR3 protein. The sample carries some 490,000 distinct CDR3 sequences, about 22% recorded once. Sequenced sample: blood. All receptors derive from a woman in her seventies with Graves' ophthalmopathy.

The J gene is TRBJ2-7, the V gene TRBV6-1, with D uncertain. Germline CDR1 is MNHNS and CDR2 is SASEGT. Trimming removed 7 bases at V and 6 bases at J, with 16 bases between. This CDR3 has 13 amino acids. For the CDR3, the DNA is TGTGCCAGCAACGACCTAATTAAAACCGAGCAGTACTTC. As protein: CASNDLIKTEQYF.

Only a few counts were recorded for this clonotype. The chain employs TRBV27 and TRBJ2-1; the match to TRBD2 covers 11 bases. The CDR3 is 16 amino acids. V lost 2 bases, J lost 10 bases, and 10 bases stayed unmatched. Germline values: CDR1 MNHEY, CDR2 SMNVEV (reference sequence). CDR3 region: CASSLSGLAGQREQFF. CDR3 in DNA: TGTGCCAGCAGTTTAAGTGGACTAGCGGGTCAGCGGGAGCAGTTCTTC.

The rearrangement links TRBV5-1 to TRBJ2-2, with 11 bases aligning to TRBD2. After removal of 4 bases from V and 7 bases from J, the junction contained 9 bases not matched to a gene. CDR1 SGHRS and CDR2 YFSETQ come from the germline V gene. This CDR3 comprises 16 residues. The CDR3 sequence: CASSPRTGTSGGELFF. The CDR3 bases are TGCGCCAGCAGCCCGCGGACCGGGACTAGCGGCGGGGAGCTGTTTTTT. Together with reference TRBV5-1 and TRBJ2-2, the CDR3 gives the full variable domain: KAGVTQTPRYLIKTRGQQVTLSCSPISGHRSVSWYQQTPGQGLQFLFEYFSETQRNKGNFPGRFSGRQFSNSRSEMNVSTLELGDSALYLCASSPRTGTSGGELFFGEGSRLTVL.

V is TRBV27 and J is TRBJ2-7, with 10 bases that match TRBD2. CDR3 length equals 16 residues. The junction had 9 bases not matched to a gene; V was cut back by 5 bases and J by 2 bases. Germline V lookup: CDR1 MNHEY, CDR2 SMNVEV (reference sequence). The CDR3 coding sequence is TGTGCCAGCAGTGGAGGGACTAGCGCCTTCCCCTACGAGCAGTACTTC. Its protein is CASSGGTSAFPYEQYF.

This clonotype was observed many times. The chain joins TRBV28 to TRBJ2-5, with D perhaps TRBD1 or TRBD2 (6 bases each). Germline V gene data show CDR1 as MDHEN and CDR2 as SYDVKM. Trimming pared 2 bases from V and 3 bases from J, leaving 7 bases between. This CDR3 has 13 amino acids. The CDR3 DNA reads as TGTGCCAGCAGTTTAAGGGGGGAAGAGACCCAGTACTTC. Translating gives CASSLRGEETQYF.

A remark on this clonotype: A much larger clone lies one base from this, so it may be a read error. V is TRBV3-1 and J is TRBJ2-7; 7 bases agree with TRBD1. Per the germline V gene, CDR1 is LGHDT and CDR2 is YNNKEL (reference sequence). There are 14 residues in the CDR3. The CDR3 reads CVSRAHEGASEQYF. The CDR3 DNA sequence: TGTGTCAGCCGAGCACACGAGGGGGCGAGTGAGCAGTACTTC.

This clonotype was detected ten times or more. This sequence joins TRBV6-1 and TRBJ2-7, with a possible D match to TRBD1 (6 bases). Germline CDR1 MNHNS, CDR2 SASEGT. The ends were cut back, 6 bases at V and 4 bases at J, with 16 bases in the middle. The CDR3 spans 14 residues. The CDR3 DNA follows: TGTGCCAGCAGAGATTCGGACAGATATTACGAGCAGTACTTC. Protein: CASRDSDRYYEQYF.

This clonotype was seen many times. This chain connects TRBV6-6 to TRBJ2-3; D is undetermined. V gave up 2 bases and J gave up 6 bases, with 3 bases separating them. Per the germline V gene, CDR1 is MNHNY and CDR2 is SVGAGI (reference sequence). CDR3 length: 11 amino acids. The CDR3 DNA is TGTGCCAGCAGTTACGTGGATACGCAGTATTTT. Protein: CASSYVDTQYF.